This T cell receptor (beta chain) emerged from a study of T-cell reconstitution after alpha-beta-depleted transplantation in children. CDR1 and CDR2 from the germline V gene are SGHTA and FQGNSA. Trimming pared 5 bases from V and 3 bases from J, leaving 17 bases between. This CDR3 comprises 16 residues. The TCRbeta library incorporated unique molecular identifiers. TCRdb re-called the PCR reads through MiXCR, storing one row per CDR3 protein. The sample yields hundreds of thousands of distinct CDR3 sequences, approximately 8.9% seen once. This clonotype appeared many times. The antigen is unknown. Study results and limitations: Two months or so post-transplant, alpha-beta T cells reportedly derived from several hundred expanded graft clones.

The sample in question was PBMCs, mostly from graft donor cells, obtained 180 days after TCRalphabeta/CD19-depleted stem cell transplant. The TCR was taken from a male patient under 18 who had a stem cell transplant for acute lymphoblastic leukemia, so the T cells may come from the graft donor. This chain links TRBV7-2 with TRBJ1-5; D gene unclear. As DNA, the CDR3 is TGTGCCAGCAGCAGCAACGTCAGGATTTCCAATCAGCCCCAGCATTTT. This gives the protein CASSSNVRISNQPQHF.